The entry below describes one T cell receptor (beta chain). The data were produced by immunoSEQ multiplex PCR, yet TCRdb's version contains in-frame clones alone and is incomplete. The sample records about 140,000 clones, roughly 89% being singletons. Seattle enrolled patients during active infection and tracked them longitudinally. The data were taken from a study of blood T cell repertoires in COVID-19. Study context: COVID-19 samples, acute and convalescent, were from the United States, Italy and Spain.

Trimming left V 10 bases short and J 4 bases short, with 17 bases between. There are 14 residues in the CDR3. The V gene's germline CDR1 is MNHEY and CDR2 SMNVEV (reference sequence). The chain uses TRBV27 and TRBJ1-5; the D is unclear. Sequencing was done on a sample of peripheral blood. This receptor was identified in a man under 40 with COVID-19, enrolled during active disease. The CDR3 sequence is CATRWGDGNQPQHF. The CDR3 nucleotides read TGTGCCACCCGTTGGGGAGACGGTAATCAGCCCCAGCATTTT.